Sequencing of this TCR beta chain was carried out in a study of blood T cell repertoires in COVID-19. Data came from immunoSEQ multiplex PCR; TCRdb stores just in-frame clones and leaves some out. The sample carries 50,000 or so clones, around 84% recorded once. Germline V gives CDR1 MDHEN, CDR2 SYDVKM. The CDR3 has 15 residues. The V end was cut by 4 bases, the J end by 4 bases, with 14 bases between. This clonotype was obtained from a man over 45 with acute or convalescent COVID-19. Sequencing was done on a sample of peripheral blood. The gene calls are TRBV28 and TRBJ1-3; the D is unclear. CDR3 sequence (DNA): TGTGCCAGCAGTTCTCCTGACTGGGTCGGAAACACCATATATTTT. Protein sequence: CASSSPDWVGNTIYF.